This TCR beta chain was sequenced in a study of control samples from healthy donors and cancer patients. TCRdb's copy holds only in-frame clones and misses some; the assay was immunoSEQ multiplex PCR. This table has about 80,000 clones, 75% to 95% appearing once. This CDR3 comprises 10 residues. Germline V gene lookup returns CDR1 SQVTM and CDR2 ANQGSEA. V was clipped by 5 bases and J by 5 bases, with 6 bases between them. Sequenced material: blood. This receptor was taken from a man aged 45 to 65 in good health. The V and J genes are TRBV29-1 and TRBJ1-2; D remains ambiguous. The CDR3 is CSVWQYGYTF. The CDR3 bases are TGCAGCGTTTGGCAGTATGGCTACACCTTC.